Below, 29 T cell receptor beta chains from the same sample are listed, as sequenced in a study of technical replicates of blood from several donors. Sequencing used immunoSEQ multiplex PCR; TCRdb keeps in-frame clones, though not all of them. The table has roughly 65,000 clones, approximately 84% seen once. Sequencing was performed on PBMCs. These receptors originate from a human donor in good health. Some clones in this sample may be carry-over from other donors' samples.

V usage is TRBV18 and J usage is TRBJ2-7; D is unresolved. Trimming removed 3 bases from V and 1 base from J, with 16 bases in between. Per germline, CDR1 KGHSH and CDR2 LQKENI. The CDR3 sequence is 16 residues long. This chain's CDR3 is CASSPLRNRDSYEQYF. As DNA, the CDR3 is TGTGCCAGCTCACCTTTGAGGAACCGCGATTCCTACGAGCAGTACTTC.

The CDR3 DNA reads TGTGCCAGCAGCACTCCGGGACTAGCAGGTGAGCAGTTCTTC. Protein sequence: CASSTPGLAGEQFF. The rearrangement links TRBV9 to TRBJ2-1, with 9 bases that match TRBD2. The CDR3 runs to 14 residues. V lost 4 bases, J lost 9 bases, and 8 bases stayed unmatched. Germline V lookup: CDR1 SGDLS, CDR2 YYNGEE.

V and J are TRBV5-5 and TRBJ1-1, with 8 bases aligning to TRBD1. CDR3 length: 16 amino acids. CDR1 is SGHKS and CDR2 is YYEKEE in the germline V gene (reference sequence). V shed 1 base and J 1 base; nucleotides not matched to a gene: 6. Here the CDR3 reads CASSLQQGGRNTEAFF. DNA for the CDR3: TGTGCCAGCAGCTTGCAACAGGGGGGCCGGAACACTGAAGCTTTCTTT.

The rearrangement links TRBV18 to TRBJ1-1; 8 bases are a match to TRBD1. This CDR3 is built from 14 residues. J lost 11 bases, V lost 3 bases, and 11 bases had no gene match. Germline V CDR1 and CDR2: KGHSH, LQKENI. The CDR3 DNA follows: TGTGCCAGCTCACCGTTACGGACAGGGTGGGGGGCTTTCTTT. The encoded protein is CASSPLRTGWGAFF.

The V and J genes are TRBV6-1 and TRBJ1-6, with D unresolved. Trimming pared 4 bases from V and 0 bases from J, leaving 7 bases between. The germline CDR1 and CDR2 sequences are MNHNS and SASEGT. The CDR3 totals 15 residues. The CDR3 protein is CASSASSSYNSPLHF. The CDR3 region has the DNA TGTGCCAGCAGTGCCTCGAGCTCCTATAATTCACCCCTCCACTTT.

The chain couples TRBV11-3 to TRBJ2-4, with 7 positions matching TRBD1. The CDR3 totals 13 residues. The germline CDR1 and CDR2 sequences are SGHNT and YENEEA. The J segment lost 6 bases and the V segment lost 5 bases, leaving 4 bases of the junction unmatched. The CDR3 loop reads CASSHRGGNIQYF. As DNA, the CDR3 is TGTGCCAGCAGCCACAGGGGTGGAAACATTCAGTACTTC.

The CDR3 DNA follows: TGTGCCAGCAGTTATTGGACAGGGCAATCACCCCTCCACTTT. This codes for CASSYWTGQSPLHF. The rearrangement links TRBV6-6 to TRBJ1-6, with 8 bases matching TRBD1. Germline trimming cut 3 bases from V and 10 bases from J; bases unmatched to any gene: 5. The CDR3 extends over 14 amino acids. Germline lookup yields CDR1 MNHNY and CDR2 SVGAGI (reference sequence).

The chain carries TRBV5-1 and TRBJ1-1, with 8 positions matching TRBD1. Germline CDR1 reads SGHRS; CDR2 reads YFSETQ. With V trimmed by 4 bases and J by 1 base, 12 bases remained unmatched. This CDR3 contains 17 residues. CDR3 in DNA: TGCGCCAGCAGCCCAGGGGGCCCGACCCAAAGGAACACTGAAGCTTTCTTT. Protein sequence: CASSPGGPTQRNTEAFF. The full variable domain, in which reference TRBV5-1 and TRBJ1-1 provide the parts outside the CDR3, is KAGVTQTPRYLIKTRGQQVTLSCSPISGHRSVSWYQQTPGQGLQFLFEYFSETQRNKGNFPGRFSGRQFSNSRSEMNVSTLELGDSALYLCASSPGGPTQRNTEAFFGQGTRLTVV.

In nucleotides, the CDR3 is TGTGCCAGCAGTGAAGAGGGGGGGGTAGGATCAGATACGCAGTATTTT. Its translation is CASSEEGGVGSDTQYF. The chain couples TRBV6-1 to TRBJ2-3, with D perhaps matching TRBD2 (7 bases). The CDR3 is 16 residues long. Germline lookup yields CDR1 MNHNS and CDR2 SASEGT. The germline V and J ends were trimmed by 1 base and 4 bases, with 15 bases remaining between them.

The chain is built from TRBV7-3 and TRBJ2-1; 8 bases align to TRBD2. This CDR3 has 15 amino acids. Germline-derived CDR1 and CDR2 are SGHTA and FQGTGA. Unmatched junction bases numbered 8, after V lost 5 bases and J lost 5 bases. This chain's CDR3 is CASSILAGGHNEQFF. The CDR3 nucleotides read TGTGCCAGCAGCATCCTAGCGGGCGGGCACAATGAGCAGTTCTTC.

This chain connects TRBV27 to TRBJ1-2, with a tentative D call TRBD1 (5 bases). With 4 bases removed from V and 6 bases from J, the gap between germline ends came to 9 bases. Germline-derived CDR1 and CDR2 are MNHEY and SMNVEV (reference sequence). The CDR3 runs 12 residues. The CDR3 loop is CASSSGINGYTF. The CDR3 DNA reads TGTGCCAGCAGTTCAGGGATTAATGGCTACACCTTC.

The rearrangement uses TRBV4-3 and TRBJ1-1; the D gene is possibly TRBD1 (5 bases). Germline values: CDR1 LGHNA, CDR2 YSLEER. This CDR3 has 15 amino acids. V lost 0 bases, J lost 4 bases, and 12 bases lay in between. CDR3 sequence reads: CASSQDYRTGTEAFF. Here the CDR3 DNA reads TGCGCCAGCAGCCAAGATTACAGGACGGGCACTGAAGCTTTCTTT.

The V gene is TRBV5-1, the J gene TRBJ1-5; D may be TRBD1 (5 bases). Germline CDR1 SGHRS, CDR2 YFSETQ. There are 19 residues in the CDR3. Trimming stripped 2 bases from V and 3 bases from J, with 24 bases between. The CDR3 region is CASSLNRRKRTATNQPQHF. CDR3 sequence (DNA): TGCGCCAGCAGCTTAAACAGGCGGAAGCGTACCGCGACCAATCAGCCCCAGCATTTT.

The CDR3 DNA follows: TGTGCCAGCAGCGGTCGCAATGAGCAGTTCTTC. It encodes CASSGRNEQFF. This chain links TRBV6-1 with TRBJ2-1, with D hard to call. The length of the CDR3 is 11 residues. V was shortened by 6 bases and J by 6 bases, with 6 bases between the two germline ends. CDR1 is MNHNS, CDR2 SASEGT, per germline.

The V call is TRBV9, the J call TRBJ2-1; possibly TRBD1 for D (6 bases). Germline V gene sequence: CDR1 SGDLS, CDR2 YYNGEE. Trimming left V 0 bases short and J 5 bases short, with 9 bases between. The CDR3 runs to 14 residues. The CDR3: CASSVGGGHNEQFF. The CDR3 region has the DNA TGTGCCAGCAGCGTAGGTGGGGGCCACAATGAGCAGTTCTTC.

The CDR3 DNA reads TGTGCCAGCTCAGGCACTATTCCCGGGGAGCTGTTTTTT. Translating gives CASSGTIPGELFF. The chain joins TRBV18 to TRBJ2-2; D is uncertain. V was clipped by 5 bases and J by 6 bases, with 10 bases between them. CDR1 is KGHSH and CDR2 is LQKENI in the germline V gene. The CDR3 has 13 amino acids.

The rearrangement links TRBV9 to TRBJ1-2; D call uncertain. This CDR3 comprises 14 residues. Trimming took off 4 bases at V and 0 bases at J, with 10 bases between the two ends. The germline gives CDR1 SGDLS, CDR2 YYNGEE. CDR3 sequence reads: CASSPARANYGYTF. In DNA, the CDR3 is TGTGCCAGCAGCCCTGCTAGAGCTAACTATGGCTACACCTTC.

The V and J genes are TRBV27 and TRBJ2-1, with D tentatively TRBD2 (5 bases). CDR3 length: 14 residues. V was shortened by 2 bases and J by 8 bases, with 13 bases between the two germline ends. Germline V gene sequence: CDR1 MNHEY, CDR2 SMNVEV (reference sequence). CDR3 in amino acids: CASSLRRTDHEQFF. The CDR3 DNA follows: TGTGCCAGCAGTTTAAGGAGGACGGACCATGAGCAGTTCTTC.

This chain connects TRBV10-3 to TRBJ2-7; D is perhaps TRBD1 (6 bases). V was pared by 4 bases and J by 1 base, with 8 bases between. CDR3 length: 13 amino acids. CDR1 ENHRY and CDR2 SYGVKD come from the germline V gene. The CDR3 is CAISVDRSYEQYF. In DNA form, the CDR3 reads TGTGCCATCAGTGTGGACAGATCCTACGAGCAGTACTTC.

The chain recombines TRBV30 with TRBJ2-1; D may be TRBD1 (6 bases). The ends were cut back, 2 bases at V and 6 bases at J, with 14 bases in the middle. The CDR3 extends over 14 amino acids. CDR1 is GTSNPN, CDR2 SVGIG, per germline (reference sequence). The CDR3 DNA reads TGTGCCTGGAGTAGGGGGAGTCCTTCCAATGAGCAGTTCTTC. The encoded protein is CAWSRGSPSNEQFF. Together with reference TRBV30 and TRBJ2-1, the CDR3 gives the full variable domain: SQTIHQWPATLVQPVGSPLSLECTVEGTSNPNLYWYRQAAGRGLQLLFYSVGIGQISSEVPQNLSASRPQDRQFILSSKKLLLSDSGFYLCAWSRGSPSNEQFFGPGTRLTVL.

The rearrangement joins TRBV7-9 to TRBJ2-7; TRBD1 matches at 10 bases. The CDR3 runs to 16 residues. The germline CDR1 and CDR2 sequences are SEHNR and FQNEAQ (reference sequence). Germline trimming cut 5 bases from V and 6 bases from J; bases unmatched to any gene: 13. The CDR3 loop reads CASSRTPGTGDREQYF. In nucleotides, the CDR3 is TGTGCCAGCAGCCGTACTCCCGGGACAGGGGATCGCGAGCAGTACTTC.

The chain has TRBV7-3 and TRBJ2-7; 8 nucleotides match TRBD2. Germline V gene lookup returns CDR1 SGHTA and CDR2 FQGTGA. The CDR3 covers 14 residues. The V and J ends lost 6 bases and 1 base, in that order; junction bases with no gene match: 5. CDR3 nucleotide sequence: TGTGCCAGCAGTCCGGGAGGGGTGTCCTACGAGCAGTACTTC. Translated, it gives CASSPGGVSYEQYF. The full variable domain, with the rest looked up from reference TRBV7-3 and TRBJ2-7, is GAGVSQTPSNKVTEKGKYVELRCDPISGHTALYWYRQSLGQGPEFLIYFQGTGAADDSGLPNDRFFAVRPEGSVSTLKIQRTERGDSAVYLCASSPGGVSYEQYFGPGTRLTVT.

The rearrangement uses TRBV15 and TRBJ1-3; D gene uncertain. Germline CDR1 is LNHNV and CDR2 is YYDKDF (reference sequence). This CDR3 is built from 16 residues. Deletions cut 1 base from V and 0 bases from J, with 10 bases between. The CDR3 reads CATSRAGGLSGNTIYF. DNA of the CDR3: TGTGCCACCAGCAGAGCCGGAGGTCTCTCTGGAAACACCATATATTTT.

This chain links TRBV4-2 with TRBJ1-1; D unresolved. Trimming cost V 0 bases and J 6 bases, with 14 bases left between them. CDR3 size: 15 residues. The germline V gene encodes CDR1 LGHNA and CDR2 YNFKEQ. This CDR3 is CASSQEARGSAEAFF. In nucleotides, the CDR3 is TGTGCCAGCAGCCAAGAGGCGCGGGGTAGCGCTGAAGCTTTCTTT.

The chain carries TRBV6-5 and TRBJ2-5; D is undetermined. V shed 7 bases and J shed 7 bases, with 13 bases lying between them. The CDR3 sequence is 12 residues long. The germline V gene encodes CDR1 MNHEY and CDR2 SVGAGI. CDR3 residues: CASTPTGGTQYF. The CDR3 region has the DNA TGTGCCAGCACCCCAACGGGTGGGACCCAGTACTTC.

This clone appeared once. The V call is TRBV7-2, the J call TRBJ2-5, with a possible D match to TRBD1 (6 bases). The germline V gene encodes CDR1 SGHTA and CDR2 FQGNSA. Between the trimmed V and J ends, which lost 0 bases and 4 bases, there was a span of 9 bases. This CDR3 spans 14 amino acids. CDR3 sequence: CASSLAQGSETQYF. The CDR3 nucleotides read TGTGCCAGCAGCTTAGCACAGGGTTCAGAGACCCAGTACTTC.

DNA of the CDR3: TGCGCCAGCAGCCAAGATTACGAGCGGGGGGCAGGCGAGCAGTACTTC. This codes for CASSQDYERGAGEQYF. The rearrangement links TRBV4-3 to TRBJ2-7, with 9 bases lining up with TRBD2. V was clipped by 0 bases and J by 6 bases; unmatched bases: 9. The CDR3 runs 16 residues. Germline V gene sequence: CDR1 LGHNA, CDR2 YSLEER.

The chain couples TRBV7-8 to TRBJ2-5; D is unresolved. The length of the CDR3 is 14 residues. Per the germline V gene, CDR1 is SGHVS and CDR2 is FQNEAQ. V was cut by 6 bases and J by 4 bases, with 15 bases left in between. In nucleotides, the CDR3 is TGTGCCAGCAGTCCAGATCGTCGTATAGAGACCCAGTACTTC. It yields the protein CASSPDRRIETQYF.

V usage is TRBV18 and J usage is TRBJ2-4, with TRBD1 matching over 9 bases. This CDR3 comprises 15 residues. The V gene's germline CDR1 is KGHSH and CDR2 LQKENI. Losses at the gene ends were 3 bases for V and 7 bases for J; bases not matched to a gene: 7. DNA of the CDR3: TGTGCCAGCTCACCCGGCGGGACAGGGATCAACATTCAGTACTTC. It yields the protein CASSPGGTGINIQYF.